Below are 7 T cell receptor beta chains sequenced from a single sample in a study of CD8 T cells in Susac syndrome. The RNA, roughly 0.45 to 1 ug, was put through reverse transcription using random hexamers. TCRdb fed the immunoSEQ multiplex PCR reads into MiXCR, producing one record per CDR3 protein. The table includes roughly 180,000 distinct CDR3 sequences, over 85% detected once. The sample comprised CD4+ T cells from PBMCs. These receptor sequences come from a human donor in good health.

This rearrangement joins TRBV5-6 to TRBJ2-5; 8 nucleotides align to TRBD1. The CDR3 runs 13 residues. The V segment lost 4 bases and the J segment 9 bases; nucleotides outside the gene matches: 8. Germline V gives CDR1 SGHDT, CDR2 YYEEEE. The CDR3 bases are TGTGCCAGCAGCACAGCGCGGACAGGGCCCCAGTACTTC. Its protein product is CASSTARTGPQYF.

The J gene is TRBJ1-1, the V gene TRBV20-1; D not certain. This CDR3 has 12 amino acids. CDR1 and CDR2 from the germline V gene are DFQATT and SNEGSKA (reference sequence). The V and J ends lost 1 base and 7 bases respectively, with 10 bases between them. CDR3 sequence (DNA): TGCAGTGCTAGAGGCACAACCTTTGAAGCTTTCTTT. This codes for CSARGTTFEAFF.

The rearrangement uses TRBV7-9 and TRBJ2-3, with TRBD2 matching over 9 bases. J gave up 4 bases and V 4 bases, and 3 bases lay outside the gene matches. Germline values: CDR1 SEHNR, CDR2 FQNEAQ (reference sequence). There are 14 residues in the CDR3. CDR3 residues: CASSSSGMADTQYF. The CDR3 DNA sequence: TGTGCCAGCAGCTCTAGCGGGATGGCAGATACGCAGTATTTT.

The genes are TRBV5-4 and TRBJ2-7; TRBD1 agrees at 9 bases. This CDR3 spans 16 amino acids. J gave up 5 bases and V 4 bases, and 13 bases lay outside the gene matches. CDR1 is SGHNT, CDR2 YYREEE, per germline (reference sequence). The CDR3 sequence is CASSSAFRTGEDEQYF. CDR3 DNA: TGTGCCAGCAGCAGTGCCTTTAGGACAGGGGAAGACGAGCAGTACTTC.

The chain is built from TRBV27 and TRBJ1-5, with D hard to call. The germline V gene has CDR1 MNHEY and CDR2 SMNVEV (reference sequence). The V and J ends lost 5 bases and 4 bases respectively, with 6 bases between them. This CDR3 has 12 amino acids. CDR3 loop: CASSPINQPQHF. The CDR3 nucleotides read TGTGCCAGCAGTCCAATAAATCAGCCCCAGCATTTT.

This chain links TRBV9 with TRBJ2-5; 7 bases match TRBD2. CDR1 is SGDLS, CDR2 YYNGEE, per germline. V was clipped by 1 base and J by 5 bases; unmatched bases: 8. This CDR3 spans 15 amino acids. CDR3 protein: CASSVRGGSGETQYF. Here the CDR3 DNA reads TGTGCCAGCAGCGTAAGGGGCGGGAGTGGGGAGACCCAGTACTTC.

V and J are TRBV27 and TRBJ1-1, with a weak D call TRBD1 (5 bases). CDR1 is MNHEY and CDR2 is SMNVEV in the germline V gene (reference sequence). V lost 6 bases and J 11 bases, leaving 13 bases between the germline ends. There are 11 residues in the CDR3. The CDR3 region is CASRGGSRAFF. The DNA for the CDR3 is TGTGCCAGCAGGGGGGGGAGCCGGGCTTTCTTT.